This T cell receptor (beta chain) was sequenced during a study of blood T cell repertoires in COVID-19. CDR3 length equals 16 residues. V lost 1 base to trimming and J lost 8 bases; unmatched junction nucleotides: 9. Germline V gives CDR1 SGHNT, CDR2 YENEEA. Per the original methods: Amplifying reference gene primers gave estimates of nucleated cell counts. The data were produced by immunoSEQ multiplex PCR, yet TCRdb's version contains in-frame clones alone and is incomplete. D and trimming come from the DNA, and the V and J calls and clone size come from that table. This table holds some 300,000 clones, 80% to 90% found once.

Material: peripheral blood. This TCR came from a woman in her 50s with COVID-19, enrolled during active disease. The chain is built from TRBV11-3 and TRBJ2-1, with TRBD2 matching over 9 bases. In DNA, the CDR3 is TGTGCCAGCAGCTTAGTTGGAGGTAGCGGGAGCTATGAGCAGTTCTTC. Its translation is CASSLVGGSGSYEQFF.